This T cell receptor beta chain comes out of a study of OX40 agonist ivuxolimab in advanced cancers. Produced via immunoSEQ multiplex PCR; TCRdb's table is partial and in-frame only. The sample consists of roughly 30,000 clones, 88% of them appearing once. From germline, CDR1 is MNHNS and CDR2 SASEGT. This CDR3 has 14 residues. With 6 bases clipped from V and 3 bases from J, the junction kept 8 bases outside the gene matches. The receptor was derived from an adult with an advanced solid tumor such as melanoma, head and neck, liver or kidney cancer. V and J are TRBV6-1 and TRBJ2-7, with 7 bases identical to TRBD1. Source: CD4+ or CD8+ T cells sorted from blood, taken in a trial of the OX40 agonist ivuxolimab. The CDR3 DNA is TGTGCCAGCAGCCTGGGACAGAGCAGCTACGAGCAGTACTTC. The encoded protein is CASSLGQSSYEQYF.